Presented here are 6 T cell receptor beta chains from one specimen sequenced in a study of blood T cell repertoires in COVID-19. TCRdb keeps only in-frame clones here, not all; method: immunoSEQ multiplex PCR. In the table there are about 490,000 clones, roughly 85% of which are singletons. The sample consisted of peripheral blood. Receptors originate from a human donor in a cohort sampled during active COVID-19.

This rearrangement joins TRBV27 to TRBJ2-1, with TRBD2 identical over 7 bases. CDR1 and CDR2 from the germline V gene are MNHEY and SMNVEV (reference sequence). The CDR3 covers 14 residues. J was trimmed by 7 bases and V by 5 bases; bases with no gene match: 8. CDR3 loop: CASSATSTGNEQFF. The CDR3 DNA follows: TGTGCCAGCAGTGCGACTAGCACGGGGAATGAGCAGTTCTTC.

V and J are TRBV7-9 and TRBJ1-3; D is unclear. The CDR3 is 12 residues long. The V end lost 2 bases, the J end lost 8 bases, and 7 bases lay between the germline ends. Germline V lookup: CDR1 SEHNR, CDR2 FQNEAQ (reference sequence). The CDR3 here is CASSLRRDTIYF. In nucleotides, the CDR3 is TGTGCCAGCAGCTTACGGAGGGACACCATATATTTT.

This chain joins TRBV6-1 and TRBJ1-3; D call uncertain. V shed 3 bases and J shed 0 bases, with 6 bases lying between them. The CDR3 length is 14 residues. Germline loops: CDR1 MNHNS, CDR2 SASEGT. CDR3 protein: CASSDISSGNTIYF. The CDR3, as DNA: TGTGCCAGCAGTGACATCAGCTCTGGAAACACCATATATTTT.

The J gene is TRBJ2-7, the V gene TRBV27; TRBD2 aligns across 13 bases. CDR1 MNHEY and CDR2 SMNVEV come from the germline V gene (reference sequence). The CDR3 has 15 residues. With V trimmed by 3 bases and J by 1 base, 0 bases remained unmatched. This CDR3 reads CASSLTSGRSYEQYF. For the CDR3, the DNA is TGTGCCAGCAGTTTGACTAGCGGGAGGTCCTACGAGCAGTACTTC.

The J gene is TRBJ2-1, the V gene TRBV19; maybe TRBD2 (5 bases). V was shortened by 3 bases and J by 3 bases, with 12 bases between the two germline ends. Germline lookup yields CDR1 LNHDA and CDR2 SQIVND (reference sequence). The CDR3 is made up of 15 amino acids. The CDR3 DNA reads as TGTGCCAGTAGTATCGAGGGTCGAGGCTACAATGAGCAGTTCTTC. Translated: CASSIEGRGYNEQFF.

In DNA, the CDR3 is TGTGCCAGCAGCTCCCAGGAAAACAGGGAAAGCTCCTACGAGCAGTACTTC. Protein sequence: CASSSQENRESSYEQYF. The genes are TRBV21-1 and TRBJ2-7; TRBD1, the D gene given by the table, was not confirmed from the DNA. TRBV21-1 is flagged as a pseudogene. This CDR3 contains 17 residues.